A selection of T cell receptor beta chains follows, all from one sample in a study of T cell responses to AZD1222 COVID-19 vaccine. TCRdb's table, derived via immunoSEQ multiplex PCR, lists solely in-frame clones and lacks some. The sample carries roughly 120,000 clones, roughly 90% recorded once. Sequenced material: peripheral blood, taken on day 0 of AZD1222 vaccination. These receptors were obtained from an adult in good health. CDR3s include the opening cysteine and the closing phenylalanine or tryptophan. The order of the fields is CDR3 protein, V gene.

CDR3aa: CSASSQGNYGYTF
v_gene: TRBV20-1

CDR3aa: CASSQGVGGGRTFF
v_gene: TRBV4-1

CDR3aa: CASMRQYNSPLHF
v_gene: TRBV19

CDR3aa: CASSLSAGHGYTF
v_gene: TRBV5-4

CDR3aa: CASSISIFNNQPQHF
v_gene: TRBV19

CDR3aa: CASSQRGQGASYEQYF
v_gene: TRBV18

CDR3aa: CATSATGSSYEQYF
v_gene: TRBV24-1

CDR3aa: CASSRRVDTQYF
v_gene: TRBV28

CDR3aa: CASIPDRRSYEQYF
v_gene: TRBV7-8

CDR3aa: CASRTGGSGGYTF
v_gene: TRBV6-5

CDR3aa: CSVFIETQYF
v_gene: TRBV29-1

CDR3aa: CASSQDLAYEQYF
v_gene: TRBV3-1/TRBV3-2

CDR3aa: CASSSREGRQPEAFF
v_gene: TRBV7-9

CDR3aa: CASSVAGSPSYEQYF
v_gene: TRBV9

CDR3aa: CASSISRLGGNEQFF
v_gene: TRBV19

CDR3aa: CASSLAGQGALITEAFF
v_gene: TRBV28

CDR3aa: CTSSQVSGRNIQYF
v_gene: TRBV1

CDR3aa: CSASLTAISGANVLTF
v_gene: TRBV20-1

CDR3aa: CASSIAQNQPQHF
v_gene: TRBV19

CDR3aa: CASSLTWLAGGAAGELFF
v_gene: TRBV5-4

CDR3aa: CASSLWVAGEGSYEQYF
v_gene: TRBV5-1

CDR3aa: CASSRDREGYTF
v_gene: TRBV6-5

CDR3aa: CASSQDPSGAYEQYF
v_gene: TRBV3-1/TRBV3-2

CDR3aa: CASSFGTGVLNEQFF
v_gene: TRBV11-3

CDR3aa: CASSLVAGAYEQYF
v_gene: TRBV5-1

CDR3aa: CASSLPGVGPQHF
v_gene: TRBV3-1/TRBV3-2

CDR3aa: CASSPSGQGDQPQHF
v_gene: TRBV28

CDR3aa: CASSSLNYQPQLF
v_gene: TRBV12-3/TRBV12-4

CDR3aa: CASSSGPMSTDTQYF
v_gene: TRBV7-9

CDR3aa: CASSLGDRDYGYTF
v_gene: TRBV5-1

CDR3aa: CASSPQTGFTGNTIYF
v_gene: TRBV5-1

CDR3aa: CASSPIFFQGNYNEQFF
v_gene: TRBV28

CDR3aa: CASSPPGTGFYNEQFF
v_gene: TRBV5-4

CDR3aa: CASSPPGQQFF
v_gene: TRBV2

CDR3aa: CASSLGARGKFAETQYF
v_gene: TRBV5-1